This T cell receptor (beta chain) comes out of a study of blood T cell repertoires in COVID-19. For the study at large: There were acute and convalescent COVID-19 samples, and they came from the United States, Italy and Spain. PBMCs, B-cell-depleted T cells, or T cells provided the cDNA or gDNA that made up the material.

A note on this clone: Other DNA sequences in the same sample also yield this CDR3.

CDR1 is LNHDA and CDR2 is SQIVND in the germline V gene (reference sequence). The V end was cut by 3 bases, the J end by 4 bases, with 10 bases between. This CDR3 has 14 amino acids. Clones were sequenced by immunoSEQ multiplex PCR, and TCRdb holds only the in-frame ones, with some missing. The sample consists of 300,000 to 350,000 clones, about 85% of them appearing once. This TCR derives from a man younger than 30 with active or convalescent COVID-19. V is TRBV19 and J is TRBJ1-5, with D possibly being TRBD1 (6 bases). Sequencing was carried out using peripheral blood. The CDR3 sequence: CASSIRGRNQPQHF. In DNA form, the CDR3 reads TGTGCCAGTAGTATCAGGGGAAGGAATCAGCCCCAGCATTTT.